This entry lists 18 T cell receptor beta chains sequenced from one sample in a study of T cells in Graves' hyperthyroidism and ophthalmopathy. TCR beta CDR3 region amplification was performed from RNA transcripts. A first-round RT-PCR of the TCR CDR3 used the HTBI primer set. MiXCR was run by TCRdb on the multiplex PCR reads, yielding one entry per CDR3 protein. The sample records 280,000 or so distinct CDR3 sequences, around 15% being singletons. Sequencing input: blood. The receptors were gathered from a woman aged 50 to 60 with Graves' hyperthyroidism that later progressed to Graves' ophthalmopathy.

This clonotype was observed a few times. V usage is TRBV27 and J usage is TRBJ2-1, with a tentative D call TRBD2 (7 bases). CDR1 is MNHEY and CDR2 is SMNVEV in the germline V gene (reference sequence). The V end was cut by 6 bases, the J end by 5 bases, with 32 bases between. The CDR3 spans 20 residues. CDR3 loop: CASSSLRIIFPGRGNNEQFF. Written as DNA, the CDR3 is TGTGCCAGCAGCTCCTTGCGTATCATCTTCCCGGGGAGGGGGAACAATGAGCAGTTCTTC.

In this sample, this clonotype turned up many times. The rearrangement uses TRBV11-2 and TRBJ2-3; 7 bases agree with TRBD1. Per germline, CDR1 SGHAT and CDR2 FQNNGV. The CDR3 spans 17 residues. V gave up 1 base and J gave up 3 bases; unmatched junction bases: 10. The chain's CDR3 is CASSLGPTGVVTDTQYF. The CDR3 DNA is TGTGCCAGCAGCTTAGGACCTACAGGGGTAGTTACAGATACGCAGTATTTT.

The sample holds many counts of this clonotype. The chain uses TRBV20-1 and TRBJ2-7; possibly TRBD2 for D (6 bases). CDR1 DFQATT and CDR2 SNEGSKA come from the germline V gene (reference sequence). The CDR3 is 15 residues long. Trimming removed 3 bases from V and 3 bases from J, with 18 bases in between. CDR3 sequence: CSASLSYGTGYEQYF. The CDR3, as DNA: TGCAGTGCTAGTCTTTCTTATGGGACTGGCTACGAGCAGTACTTC.

This clonotype came up many times. The chain uses TRBV2 and TRBJ1-5; D unclear. The CDR3 has 13 amino acids. Per germline, CDR1 SNHLY and CDR2 FYNNEI. With 1 base removed from V and 5 bases from J, the gap between germline ends came to 6 bases. The CDR3 nucleotides read TGTGCCAGCAGTGAAGGGGAGGATCAGCCCCAGCATTTT. It codes for CASSEGEDQPQHF.

This clonotype has ten or more counts. This sequence joins TRBV5-1 and TRBJ2-7, with D unclear. Germline CDR1 and CDR2: SGHRS and YFSETQ. V lost 1 base, J lost 0 bases, and 14 bases lay in between. The CDR3 contains 16 residues. CDR3: CASSLRASRPSYEQYF. CDR3 DNA sequence: TGCGCCAGCAGCTTGCGGGCTAGTCGACCCTCCTACGAGCAGTACTTC.

This clonotype was detected ten times or more. V and J are TRBV20-1 and TRBJ1-6; 7 nucleotides agree with TRBD1. This CDR3 has 15 residues. V gave up 7 bases and J gave up 8 bases; unmatched junction bases: 14. CDR1 DFQATT and CDR2 SNEGSKA come from the germline V gene (reference sequence). As DNA, the CDR3 is TGCAGTGTCACAAAGGGGGCAACCGGGGATTCACCCCTCCACTTT. Translated, it gives CSVTKGATGDSPLHF.

This clonotype was picked up many times. V is TRBV27 and J is TRBJ2-5; D might be TRBD1 or TRBD2, each matching 6 bases. The V and J ends lost 3 bases and 5 bases respectively, with 13 bases between them. There are 14 residues in the CDR3. Per the germline V gene, CDR1 is MNHEY and CDR2 is SMNVEV (reference sequence). CDR3 in amino acids: CASSFRGPGETQYF. CDR3 sequence (DNA): TGTGCCAGCAGTTTCCGGGGGCCCGGGGAGACCCAGTACTTC.

Many counts were recorded for this clonotype. V and J are TRBV10-1 and TRBJ1-5; D gene uncertain. Germline lookup yields CDR1 WNHNN and CDR2 SYGVQD (reference sequence). The CDR3 is 13 residues long. Between the trimmed V and J ends, which lost 0 bases and 5 bases, there was a span of 5 bases. The CDR3 DNA reads TGCGCCAGCAGTGAGTCGACGTATCAGCCCCAGCATTTT. It encodes CASSESTYQPQHF.

This clonotype was detected ten times or more. The rearrangement uses TRBV5-5 and TRBJ2-1, with D possibly TRBD1 on 5 matching bases. The CDR3 length is 15 residues. V lost 0 bases and J lost 7, with 14 bases in between. CDR1 SGHKS and CDR2 YYEKEE come from the germline V gene (reference sequence). CDR3: CASSLDWGFGNEQFF. The CDR3 DNA reads TGTGCCAGCAGCTTGGATTGGGGCTTCGGGAATGAGCAGTTCTTC. Filled out from reference TRBV5-5 and TRBJ2-1, the complete variable domain reads DAGVTQSPTHLIKTRGQQVTLRCSPISGHKSVSWYQQVLGQGPQFIFQYYEKEERGRGNFPDRFSARQFPNYSSELNVNALLLGDSALYLCASSLDWGFGNEQFFGPGTRLTVL.

This clonotype was recorded at least ten times. The chain combines TRBV20-1 with TRBJ2-3, with D possibly matching TRBD2 (6 bases). The CDR3 loop spans 13 amino acids. Germline assignment: CDR1 DFQATT and CDR2 SNEGSKA (reference sequence). V lost 4 bases, J lost 2 bases, and 10 bases lay in between. Written as DNA, the CDR3 is TGCAGTGCTACCTGGGACTTCACAGATACGCAGTATTTT. Residues: CSATWDFTDTQYF.

The V call is TRBV19, the J call TRBJ1-2; 10 bases are a match to TRBD1. The CDR3 has 15 amino acids. CDR1 and CDR2 (germline): LNHDA, SQIVND (reference sequence). J gave up 4 bases and V 4 bases, and 6 bases lay outside the gene matches. The CDR3 coding sequence is TGTGCCAGTAGTACGGCCGGGACAGGGGCCTATGGCTACACCTTC. This codes for CASSTAGTGAYGYTF.

Ten or more counts support this clonotype. The genes are TRBV4-1 and TRBJ2-7; D might be TRBD2 (5 bases). The CDR3 loop spans 15 amino acids. Germline V lookup: CDR1 MGHRA, CDR2 YSYEKL. Trimming removed 7 bases from V and 0 bases from J, with 16 bases in between. CDR3 sequence reads: CASTRGDRDSYEQYF. The CDR3 DNA follows: TGCGCCAGCACCCGAGGAGATCGGGACTCCTACGAGCAGTACTTC.

In this sample, this clonotype turned up a few times. The genes are TRBV6-1 and TRBJ2-3, with D possibly matching TRBD2 (5 bases). CDR1 is MNHNS, CDR2 SASEGT, per germline. V gave up 6 bases and J gave up 3 bases, with 16 bases separating them. This CDR3 is 15 amino acids long. DNA of the CDR3: TGTGCCAGCAGCCCCTTCGGGGTAGGGACAGATACGCAGTATTTT. This sequence encodes CASSPFGVGTDTQYF.

This clonotype was observed at least ten times. The chain joins TRBV7-9 to TRBJ2-7; 8 bases line up with TRBD1. CDR3 length: 14 amino acids. Losses at the gene ends were 5 bases for V and 7 bases for J; bases not matched to a gene: 10. Germline loops: CDR1 SEHNR, CDR2 FQNEAQ (reference sequence). The CDR3 spells CASSPNQGAGEQYF. CDR3 nucleotide sequence: TGTGCCAGCAGCCCAAACCAGGGGGCGGGAGAGCAGTACTTC.

The CDR3 DNA reads as TGCAGTGCTCCTCTTCCCCTAGCGGGAGTAGCCGACAATGAGCAGTTCTTC. Translating it yields CSAPLPLAGVADNEQFF. This chain links TRBV20-1 with TRBJ2-1; 10 bases agree with TRBD2. The CDR3 extends over 17 amino acids. The V and J ends lost 5 bases and 5 bases, in that order; junction bases with no gene match: 15. The germline CDR1 and CDR2 sequences are DFQATT and SNEGSKA (reference sequence).

This clonotype turned up a few times. The gene calls are TRBV9 and TRBJ1-2; 7 bases align to TRBD1. V lost 4 bases and J lost 7; bases outside the gene matches: 7. Germline V CDR1 and CDR2: SGDLS, YYNGEE. The CDR3 has 13 residues. The CDR3 DNA reads as TGTGCCAGCAGCCCCTCGGGACAGTCTGGCTACACCTTC. It is translated as CASSPSGQSGYTF.

The table lists this clonotype with a few counts. The chain combines TRBV30 with TRBJ1-5; D is possibly TRBD1 (5 bases). Trimming pared 4 bases from V and 4 bases from J, leaving 14 bases between. This CDR3 contains 14 residues. Germline V gene data show CDR1 as GTSNPN and CDR2 as SVGIG (reference sequence). The DNA for the CDR3 is TGTGCCTGGAATGATGGGGGGGTGAATCAGCCCCAGCATTTT. Amino acids: CAWNDGGVNQPQHF.

The table lists this clonotype with many counts. The V gene is TRBV20-1, the J gene TRBJ2-1; weak D call: TRBD2 (7 bases). Germline assignment: CDR1 DFQATT and CDR2 SNEGSKA (reference sequence). The CDR3 runs to 13 residues. Trimming took off 5 bases at V and 7 bases at J, with 15 bases between the two ends. In DNA, the CDR3 is TGCAGTGCTCACGCGAGGGGGGGGAATGAGCAGTTCTTC. Amino acid sequence: CSAHARGGNEQFF.